This entry features one T cell receptor (beta chain) sequence. The antigen is undetermined. The sample originates from a study of PD-1 blockade in classical Hodgkin lymphoma. General observations from the study: Prior to therapy, complete responders displayed diversity much like that of newly diagnosed patients. After ASCT, patients who started nivolumab under 1 year later were excluded.

Method: immunoSEQ multiplex PCR; TCRdb's copy keeps in-frame clones and lacks some. The data contain about 85,000 clones, just over 90% of them seen just once; the ten biggest clones take up about 2.9%. This CDR3 has 15 amino acids. The J segment lost 2 bases and the V segment lost 4 bases, leaving 4 bases of the junction unmatched. Germline CDR1 KGHSH, CDR2 LQKENI. Time point in this sample: cycle 4 day 1 (C4D1), after more than five weeks of nivolumab. Patients all relapsed after autologous stem cell transplantation, and there was variation in brentuximab vedotin exposure. The sequencing used peripheral blood mononuclear cells (PBMCs), collected before the fourth cycle of nivolumab. The receptor was isolated from a human donor with classical Hodgkin lymphoma. This chain connects TRBV18 to TRBJ1-2; 10 nucleotides align to TRBD1. This CDR3 reads CASSQGQGVNYGYTF. The CDR3 DNA sequence: TGTGCCAGCTCACAAGGACAGGGGGTAAACTATGGCTACACCTTC.